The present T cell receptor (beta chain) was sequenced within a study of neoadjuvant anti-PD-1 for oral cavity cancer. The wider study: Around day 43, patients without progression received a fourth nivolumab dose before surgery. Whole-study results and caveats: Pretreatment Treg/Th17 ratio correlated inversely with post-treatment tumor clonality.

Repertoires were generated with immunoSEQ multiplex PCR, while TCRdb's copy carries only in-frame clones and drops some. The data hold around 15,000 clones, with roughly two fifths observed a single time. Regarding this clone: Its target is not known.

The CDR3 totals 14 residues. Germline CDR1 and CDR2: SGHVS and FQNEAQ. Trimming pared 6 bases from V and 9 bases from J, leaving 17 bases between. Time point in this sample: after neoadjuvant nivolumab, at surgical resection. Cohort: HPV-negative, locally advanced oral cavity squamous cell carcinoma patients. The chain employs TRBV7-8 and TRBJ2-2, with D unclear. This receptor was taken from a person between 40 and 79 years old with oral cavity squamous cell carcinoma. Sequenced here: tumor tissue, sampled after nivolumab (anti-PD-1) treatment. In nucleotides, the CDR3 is TGTGCCAGCAGTCCGGCCTCCCGCCACCGGGAGCTGTTTTTT. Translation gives CASSPASRHRELFF.